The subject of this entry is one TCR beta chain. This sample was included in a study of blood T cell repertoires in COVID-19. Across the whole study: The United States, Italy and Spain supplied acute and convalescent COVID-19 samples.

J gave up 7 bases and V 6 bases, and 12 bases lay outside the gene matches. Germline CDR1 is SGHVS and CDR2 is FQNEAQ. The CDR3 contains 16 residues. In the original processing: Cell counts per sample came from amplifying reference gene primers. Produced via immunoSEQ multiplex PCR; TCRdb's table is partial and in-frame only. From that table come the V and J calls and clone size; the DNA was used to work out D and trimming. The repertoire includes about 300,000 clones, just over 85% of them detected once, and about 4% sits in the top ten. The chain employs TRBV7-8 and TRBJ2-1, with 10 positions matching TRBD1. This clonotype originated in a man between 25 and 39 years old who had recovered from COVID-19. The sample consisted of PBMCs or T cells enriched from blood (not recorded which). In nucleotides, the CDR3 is TGTGCCAGCAGTTCACCACGACAGGGGGCGAGGAATGAGCAGTTCTTC. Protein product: CASSSPRQGARNEQFF.